Shown below are 18 T cell receptor beta chains from a single sample sequenced in a study of T-cell reconstitution after alpha-beta-depleted transplantation in children. For TCRbeta, the library was prepared with unique molecular identifiers. TCRdb independently ran MiXCR on the PCR reads; one entry per CDR3 protein. The sample has a few hundred thousand distinct CDR3 sequences; approximately 30% are singletons. Material: PBMCs, obtained before TCRalphabeta/CD19-depleted stem cell transplant. The receptors here all came from a boy in the first two years of life with Wiskott-Aldrich syndrome, due to receive a stem cell transplant.

V usage is TRBV20-1 and J usage is TRBJ1-2; TRBD1 matches at 9 bases. With 1 base clipped from V and 4 bases from J, the junction kept 4 bases outside the gene matches. This CDR3 has 14 amino acids. Germline values: CDR1 DFQATT, CDR2 SNEGSKA (reference sequence). The CDR3: CSARGTGASYGYTF. CDR3 DNA sequence: TGCAGTGCTAGAGGGACAGGGGCTTCCTATGGCTACACCTTC.

This clonotype was observed a few times. V gene TRBV14 combines with J gene TRBJ2-5; D unresolved. There are 15 residues in the CDR3. The germline V gene encodes CDR1 SGHDN and CDR2 FVKESK. V lost 5 bases to trimming and J lost 2 bases, with 15 bases between them. The DNA for the CDR3 is TGTGCCAGCAGCTTTGGGCCCGGGCCACAAGAGACCCAGTACTTC. Translated, it gives CASSFGPGPQETQYF. Looking up the rest from reference TRBV14 and TRBJ2-5 gives the full variable domain: EAGVTQFPSHSVIEKGQTVTLRCDPISGHDNLYWYRRVMGKEIKFLLHFVKESKQDESGMPNNRFLAERTGGTYSTLKVQPAELEDSGVYFCASSFGPGPQETQYFGPGTRLLVL.

The chain combines TRBV5-5 with TRBJ2-1; D gene unclear. V gave up 3 bases and J gave up 4 bases, with 8 bases separating them. CDR1 SGHKS and CDR2 YYEKEE come from the germline V gene (reference sequence). The CDR3 has 13 amino acids. The CDR3 sequence is CASSYQAYNEQFF. The CDR3 DNA reads as TGTGCCAGCAGCTACCAGGCGTACAATGAGCAGTTCTTC.

The rearrangement joins TRBV29-1 to TRBJ1-2, with D possibly being TRBD1 (5 bases). Germline-derived CDR1 and CDR2 are SQVTM and ANQGSEA. The CDR3 is 10 amino acids. V lost 5 bases, J lost 8 bases, and 9 bases lay in between. CDR3 sequence: CSVWGSGYTF. In nucleotides, the CDR3 is TGCAGCGTTTGGGGCAGCGGCTACACCTTC.

This clonotype was detected a few times. As DNA, the CDR3 is TGCGCCAGCAGCTTGGGAACCCATTTGGCCGACTACGAGCAGTACTTC. This codes for CASSLGTHLADYEQYF. The J gene is TRBJ2-7, the V gene TRBV5-1, with D unclear. The CDR3 length is 16 residues. Germline values: CDR1 SGHRS, CDR2 YFSETQ. The V end was cut by 0 bases, the J end by 3 bases, with 16 bases between.

This clonotype was found a few times. This rearrangement joins TRBV5-1 to TRBJ2-7; 9 bases line up with TRBD1. Unmatched junction bases numbered 6, after V lost 5 bases and J lost 0 bases. This CDR3 is built from 15 residues. CDR1 and CDR2 (germline): SGHRS, YFSETQ. The CDR3 DNA is TGCGCCAGCAGACTGGCGGGACAGGGCTCCTACGAGCAGTACTTC. Amino acid sequence: CASRLAGQGSYEQYF.

This clonotype occurred many times. The gene calls are TRBV4-1 and TRBJ1-6, with TRBD1 identical over 7 bases. J lost 6 bases, V lost 6 bases, and 2 bases had no gene match. The germline gives CDR1 MGHRA, CDR2 YSYEKL. The CDR3 runs 13 residues. CDR3 sequence reads: CASSSGGNSPLHF. CDR3 DNA: TGCGCCAGCAGTTCAGGGGGTAATTCACCCCTCCACTTT.

V and J are TRBV12-3 or TRBV12-4 and TRBJ2-5; D gene unclear. Trimming removed 2 bases at V and 5 bases at J, with 18 bases between. The CDR3 runs 16 residues. The DNA for the CDR3 is TGTGCCAGCAGTTTAACTCAAACGGTGGCGACGGAGACCCAGTACTTC. It yields the protein CASSLTQTVATETQYF.

The rearrangement links TRBV5-1 to TRBJ2-3, with D possibly TRBD2 on 5 matching bases. Germline V gives CDR1 SGHRS, CDR2 YFSETQ. This CDR3 spans 14 amino acids. Trimming cost V 2 bases and J 2 bases, with 9 bases left between them. The CDR3 protein is CASSFEGSTDTQYF. The CDR3 bases are TGCGCCAGCAGCTTCGAGGGATCCACAGATACGCAGTATTTT.

The gene calls are TRBV11-2 and TRBJ2-7; 9 nucleotides agree with TRBD1. Germline trimming cut 8 bases from V and 4 bases from J; bases unmatched to any gene: 6. The CDR3 extends over 13 amino acids. The germline gives CDR1 SGHAT, CDR2 FQNNGV. The CDR3 spells CASADRGAYEQYF. The CDR3 DNA reads as TGTGCCAGCGCGGACAGGGGAGCTTACGAGCAGTACTTC.

J is TRBJ1-5 and V is TRBV11-2; 7 nucleotides match TRBD1. Germline assignment: CDR1 SGHAT and CDR2 FQNNGV. The trim removed 2 bases at V and 7 bases at J, leaving 8 bases unmatched. The CDR3 has 15 residues. The CDR3 loop reads CASSLYQGVGQPQHF. CDR3 bases: TGTGCCAGCAGCTTATATCAGGGGGTCGGGCAGCCCCAGCATTTT.

This clonotype showed up just a few times. This chain joins TRBV4-1 and TRBJ1-2; TRBD1 aligns across 9 bases. V shed 4 bases, J shed 3 bases, and the junction held 6 bases outside the gene matches. Germline V gives CDR1 MGHRA, CDR2 YSYEKL. The CDR3 contains 15 residues. The CDR3 DNA sequence: TGCGCCAGCAGCCCCCGACAGGGGGTAGACTATGGCTACACCTTC. Encoded protein: CASSPRQGVDYGYTF.

The genes are TRBV15 and TRBJ2-7; D not resolved. Trimming pared 1 base from V and 3 bases from J, leaving 7 bases between. The CDR3 consists of 13 residues. The V gene's germline CDR1 is LNHNV and CDR2 YYDKDF (reference sequence). The CDR3 DNA reads as TGTGCCACCAGCAGAGGGGTCCACTACGAGCAGTACTTC. Protein sequence: CATSRGVHYEQYF. The full variable domain, rest sourced from reference TRBV15 and TRBJ2-7, is DAMVIQNPRYQVTQFGKPVTLSCSQTLNHNVMYWYQQKSSQAPKLLFHYYDKDFNNEADTPDNFQSRRPNTSFCFLDIRSPGLGDTAMYLCATSRGVHYEQYFGPGTRLTVT.

In this sample, this clonotype turned up a few times. The gene calls are TRBV5-1 and TRBJ2-1; unclear D gene. The CDR3 runs to 13 residues. V was clipped by 7 bases and J by 6 bases, with 14 bases between them. Germline CDR1 reads SGHRS; CDR2 reads YFSETQ. The DNA of the CDR3 is TGCGCCAGCTGTCTCGACGTAGGCAATGAGCAGTTCTTC. Amino acids: CASCLDVGNEQFF.

The chain couples TRBV25-1 to TRBJ2-1; tentative D call: TRBD2 (5 bases). The ends were cut back, 6 bases at V and 5 bases at J, with 8 bases in the middle. The CDR3 contains 12 residues. The germline CDR1 and CDR2 sequences are MGHDK and SYGVNS. The CDR3 DNA sequence: TGTGCCAGCAGGGAGGATGACAATGAGCAGTTCTTC. Translation gives CASREDDNEQFF.

The V call is TRBV14, the J call TRBJ1-2, with D unresolved. There are 16 residues in the CDR3. Germline V gives CDR1 SGHDN, CDR2 FVKESK. Trimming pared 1 base from V and 4 bases from J, leaving 16 bases between. The CDR3: CASSQGFGTSGYGYTF. The CDR3 DNA reads TGTGCCAGCAGCCAAGGGTTCGGAACGTCCGGCTATGGCTACACCTTC.

V gene TRBV18 combines with J gene TRBJ1-2; 9 positions agree with TRBD1. V was pared by 3 bases and J by 4 bases, with 6 bases of the junction left unmatched. Germline V gives CDR1 KGHSH, CDR2 LQKENI. The CDR3 covers 15 residues. DNA for the CDR3: TGTGCCAGCTCACCGGACAGGGGATTGGGCTATGGCTACACCTTC. Translating gives CASSPDRGLGYGYTF.

The chain uses TRBV20-1 and TRBJ1-1; D gene ambiguous. Germline V gene lookup returns CDR1 DFQATT and CDR2 SNEGSKA (reference sequence). The CDR3 has 11 residues. V lost 5 bases to trimming and J lost 2 bases, with 6 bases between them. This CDR3 is CSAPFNTEAFF. The DNA for the CDR3 is TGCAGTGCTCCGTTCAACACTGAAGCTTTCTTT.